The 8 T cell receptor beta chains below come from one sample, sequenced in a study of Ad26.COV2.S vaccination and SARS-CoV-2 variants. The treatment here: over 15 received Ad26.COV2.S at low or high dose, single or two shots; 5 received placebo; per-sample allocation not given. Each sample was drawn 63 days after the first injection (of vaccine or placebo). The table came from immunoSEQ multiplex PCR; TCRdb's copy has only in-frame clones and leaves some out. This sample carries about 680,000 clones, 89% of them seen once, and the ten largest clones take approximately 1.5%. The sequences come from peripheral blood, collected in a trial of Ad26.COV2.S vaccine versus placebo. The receptors derive from a person between 18 and 60 years old who received the Ad26.COV2.S COVID-19 vaccine or a placebo.

V and J are TRBV5-4 and TRBJ2-2; 7 bases map to TRBD2. The J segment lost 5 bases and the V segment lost 3 bases, leaving 7 bases of the junction unmatched. The CDR3 spans 15 residues. The V gene's germline CDR1 is SGHNT and CDR2 YYREEE (reference sequence). CDR3 nucleotide sequence: TGTGCCAGCAGCTCCGGGACTATATTAACCGGGGAGCTGTTTTTT. Protein: CASSSGTILTGELFF.

The chain combines TRBV4-2 with TRBJ1-6; TRBD1 aligns across 7 bases. Germline assignment: CDR1 LGHNA and CDR2 YNFKEQ. The junction had 10 bases not matched to a gene; V was cut back by 0 bases and J by 11 bases. The CDR3 runs 16 residues. CDR3 region: CASSQDAGQVTAPLHF. In DNA form, the CDR3 reads TGTGCCAGCAGCCAAGATGCAGGACAGGTTACTGCACCCCTCCACTTT.

The V and J genes are TRBV5-1 and TRBJ2-3; possibly TRBD2 for D (5 bases). This CDR3 contains 15 residues. Germline CDR1 is SGHRS and CDR2 is YFSETQ. V gave up 4 bases and J gave up 3 bases, with 15 bases separating them. CDR3 sequence (DNA): TGCGCCAGCAGCCAGCCGAGGGATAGGACAGATACGCAGTATTTT. It codes for CASSQPRDRTDTQYF.

There are a few counts of this clone. The chain employs TRBV25-1 and TRBJ2-5, with D tentatively TRBD1 (6 bases). Per the germline V gene, CDR1 is MGHDK and CDR2 is SYGVNS. The ends were cut back, 7 bases at V and 0 bases at J, with 12 bases in the middle. The CDR3 loop spans 14 amino acids. The CDR3 protein is CASTVGQYQETQYF. The DNA for the CDR3 is TGTGCCAGCACCGTCGGACAGTACCAAGAGACCCAGTACTTC.

The chain carries TRBV5-1 and TRBJ2-1; weak D call: TRBD1 (5 bases). The CDR3 extends over 15 amino acids. Trimming pared 4 bases from V and 7 bases from J, leaving 18 bases between. The germline gives CDR1 SGHRS, CDR2 YFSETQ. The CDR3 loop reads CASSPPVGALNEQFF. In DNA, the CDR3 is TGCGCCAGCAGCCCCCCTGTAGGGGCGCTGAATGAGCAGTTCTTC.

V usage is TRBV25-1 and J usage is TRBJ1-4; 7 bases map to TRBD1. This CDR3 contains 14 residues. J lost 7 bases, V lost 7 bases, and 9 bases had no gene match. Germline-derived CDR1 and CDR2 are MGHDK and SYGVNS. Here the CDR3 DNA reads TGTGCCAGCACAAAAACAGGGGAGCGTGAAAAACTGTTTTTT. Amino acid sequence: CASTKTGEREKLFF.

The V gene is TRBV29-1, the J gene TRBJ2-7, with 12 bases matching TRBD2. Germline CDR1 and CDR2: SQVTM and ANQGSEA. This CDR3 contains 15 residues. V lost 4 bases and J lost 1; bases outside the gene matches: 5. The chain's CDR3 is CSVGLAGGLSYEQYF. The DNA for the CDR3 is TGCAGCGTTGGGCTAGCGGGAGGGCTTTCCTACGAGCAGTACTTC.

The rearrangement links TRBV7-2 to TRBJ2-5; D could derive from TRBD1 or TRBD2 (6 bases each). V lost 1 base, J lost 5 bases, and 8 bases lay in between. This CDR3 has 13 residues. In germline, CDR1 is SGHTA, CDR2 FQGNSA. CDR3 in DNA: TGTGCCAGCAGCTTAGAGGGGGGCGAGACCCAGTACTTC. Protein: CASSLEGGETQYF.